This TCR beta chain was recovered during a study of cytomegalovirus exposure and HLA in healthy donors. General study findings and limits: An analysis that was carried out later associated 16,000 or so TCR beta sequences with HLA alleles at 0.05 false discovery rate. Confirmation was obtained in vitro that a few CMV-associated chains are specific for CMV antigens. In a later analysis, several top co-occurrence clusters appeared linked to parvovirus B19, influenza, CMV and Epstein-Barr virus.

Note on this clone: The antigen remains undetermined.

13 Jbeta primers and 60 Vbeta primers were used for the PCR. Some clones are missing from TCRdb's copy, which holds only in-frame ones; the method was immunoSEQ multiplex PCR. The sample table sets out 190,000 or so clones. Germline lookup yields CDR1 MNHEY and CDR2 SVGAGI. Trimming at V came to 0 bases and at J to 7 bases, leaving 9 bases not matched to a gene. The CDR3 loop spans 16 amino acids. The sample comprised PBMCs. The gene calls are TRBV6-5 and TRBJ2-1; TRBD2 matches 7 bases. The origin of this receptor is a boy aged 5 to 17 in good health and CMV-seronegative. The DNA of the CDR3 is TGTGCCAGCAGTTACTCAGCGACTAGCTGGGGAAATGAGCAGTTCTTC. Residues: CASSYSATSWGNEQFF.